This entry is about one TCR beta chain. What it binds is unknown. V was trimmed by 0 bases and J by 6 bases, leaving 9 bases between them. Germline CDR1 and CDR2: LGHNA and YSLEER. The CDR3 consists of 13 residues. TCRdb reprocessed the 5' RACE reads with MiXCR, giving one entry per CDR3 protein. The sample carries hundreds of thousands of distinct CDR3 sequences, roughly 6% recorded once. The sample is drawn from a study of identical twins. Findings and caveats of the study: When twins shared out-of-frame alpha sequences, those sequences had excess low generation probability. The analysis was cross-sectional rather than longitudinal within donors.

This chain links TRBV4-3 with TRBJ2-7; D is unclear. The specimen was naive T cells sorted from blood. The receptor's source is a man aged 18 to 30 in good health. The CDR3, as DNA: TGCGCCAGCAGCCAAGAAGCCCGGAGCGAGCAGTACTTC. It codes for CASSQEARSEQYF.